The clone carrying this T cell receptor beta chain occurred a few times. Its antigen remains unidentified. V was shortened by 1 base and J by 3 bases, with 11 bases between the two germline ends. Per germline, CDR1 SGHRS and CDR2 YFSETQ. The CDR3 runs to 14 residues. TCRdb itself ran the 5' RACE reads through MiXCR, one entry per CDR3 protein. The sample holds approximately 260,000 distinct CDR3 sequences; about 9% are singletons and the top ten take around 3%. The data were obtained in a study of identical twins. General study results and limits: Possibly, invariant MAIT and iNKT cells partly confounded zero-insertion analyses.

The sample was also reused in another study, on yellow fever vaccine responses in identical twins.

The sequenced material came from CD8+ T cells sorted from blood. The V call is TRBV5-1, the J call TRBJ2-7; D is ambiguous. The TCR sequence derives from a woman between 18 and 29 years old in good health. The CDR3 region has the DNA TGCGCCAGCAGCTTGTATGGGCCTAACTACGAGCAGTACTTC. Its translation: CASSLYGPNYEQYF.